The next 29 T cell receptor beta chains were all read from a single sample in a study of cytomegalovirus exposure and HLA in healthy donors. Vbeta (60) and Jbeta (13) primers were used in the PCR. Assay: immunoSEQ multiplex PCR; the TCRdb copy retains only in-frame clones and omits some. The sample consists of about 140,000 clones, approximately 67% of them appearing once. The specimen sequenced was PBMCs. The receptors were sampled from a woman aged 55-69 years in good health and CMV-seronegative.

V and J are TRBV11-2 and TRBJ1-3; D is perhaps TRBD1 (5 bases). CDR1 and CDR2 (germline): SGHAT, FQNNGV. Deletions cut 3 bases from V and 0 bases from J, with 15 bases between. There are 17 residues in the CDR3. CDR3 in amino acids: CASSFGPRVASGNTIYF. DNA for the CDR3: TGTGCCAGCAGCTTCGGACCCAGGGTAGCCTCTGGAAACACCATATATTTT.

This clone was detected only a few times. The rearrangement joins TRBV21-1 to TRBJ2-1; the table names TRBD2, a call not compared with the DNA. TRBV21-1 is annotated as a pseudogene. This CDR3 is built from 16 residues. The CDR3 loop is CASSTGTRQSYNEQFF. DNA of the CDR3: TGTGCCAGCAGCACCGGGACTAGGCAGTCCTACAATGAGCAGTTCTTC.

This clone occurred a few times. The chain combines TRBV4-1 with TRBJ2-3, with 11 nucleotides matching TRBD2. V shed 1 base, J shed 3 bases, and the junction held 15 bases outside the gene matches. This CDR3 is 20 amino acids long. CDR1 and CDR2 from the germline V gene are MGHRA and YSYEKL. CDR3 sequence: CASSQGGGLAGGGGTDTQYF. CDR3 coding DNA: TGCGCCAGCAGCCAAGGTGGGGGGCTAGCGGGAGGAGGTGGGACAGATACGCAGTATTTT.

This sequence joins TRBV25-1 and TRBJ2-1; 11 positions agree with TRBD2. V shed 6 bases and J 7 bases; nucleotides not matched to a gene: 8. Germline V gives CDR1 MGHDK, CDR2 SYGVNS. This CDR3 has 15 residues. The CDR3 sequence: CASSDGLAGGNEQFF. CDR3 coding DNA: TGTGCCAGCAGCGACGGTCTAGCGGGAGGAAATGAGCAGTTCTTC.

This clone appeared a few times. Relative to the germline gene, one junction end is altered; a read error may explain this. The chain is built from TRBV7-9 and TRBJ2-3, with TRBD2 identical over 9 bases. Germline V gene lookup returns CDR1 SEHNR and CDR2 FQNEAQ (reference sequence). The CDR3 is made up of 16 amino acids. The CDR3 spells CSSSPLAGAGTDTQYF. Here the CDR3 DNA reads TGTTCCAGCAGCCCATTAGCGGGAGCAGGCACAGATACGCAGTATTTT. The full variable domain, its missing parts supplied by reference TRBV7-9 and TRBJ2-3, is DTGVSQNPRHKITKRGQNVTFRCDPISEHNRLYWYRQTLGQGPEFLTYFQNEAQLEKSRLLSDRFSAERPKGSFSTLEIQRTEQGDSAMYLCSSSPLAGAGTDTQYFGPGTRLTVL.

Here the CDR3 reads CASSLDGGGVGTQYF. The CDR3 bases are TGTGCCAGCAGCTTGGATGGCGGGGGGGTCGGTACGCAGTATTTT. The J gene is TRBJ2-3, the V gene TRBV5-4; 9 nucleotides match TRBD2. Germline assignment: CDR1 SGHNT and CDR2 YYREEE (reference sequence). V dropped 0 bases and J dropped 8; count of bases not matched to a gene: 7. The CDR3 is 15 residues long.

This clone has just one count. This chain links TRBV7-9 with TRBJ1-2; D ambiguous. Per the germline V gene, CDR1 is SEHNR and CDR2 is FQNEAQ (reference sequence). There are 11 residues in the CDR3. With 1 base removed from V and 9 bases from J, the gap between germline ends came to 6 bases. CDR3 sequence: CASSLDGRYTF. In DNA, the CDR3 is TGTGCCAGCAGCTTAGATGGCCGCTACACCTTC.

This rearrangement joins TRBV29-1 to TRBJ2-1, with unresolved D. The CDR3 sequence is 11 residues long. The V gene lost 2 bases and the J gene lost 9 bases, with 8 bases spanning the gap. Germline lookup yields CDR1 SQVTM and CDR2 ANQGSEA. The CDR3 region has the DNA TGCAGCGTTGAACTATATGGTGAGCAGTTCTTC. This translates into CSVELYGEQFF.

The genes are TRBV19 and TRBJ1-1, with a weak D call TRBD1 (5 bases). The CDR3 totals 18 residues. Germline values: CDR1 LNHDA, CDR2 SQIVND (reference sequence). Trimming removed 1 base at V and 1 base at J, with 19 bases between. CDR3 region: CASSIVGGFSSRNTEAFF. The CDR3 coding sequence is TGTGCCAGTAGTATAGTGGGGGGTTTTTCTAGTAGGAACACTGAAGCTTTCTTT.

The chain has TRBV29-1 and TRBJ2-3, with 13 bases lining up with TRBD2. J gave up 6 bases and V 7 bases, and 10 bases lay outside the gene matches. The CDR3 is 15 amino acids. Germline CDR1 SQVTM, CDR2 ANQGSEA. The CDR3 coding sequence is TGCAGCGCCAGAGAACTAGCGGGAGGGCGTGATACGCAGTATTTT. It encodes CSARELAGGRDTQYF.

V usage is TRBV9 and J usage is TRBJ1-2; 8 nucleotides align to TRBD1. CDR3 length: 17 residues. With V trimmed by 0 bases and J by 5 bases, 12 bases remained unmatched. CDR1 is SGDLS and CDR2 is YYNGEE in the germline V gene. CDR3 bases: TGTGCCAGCAGCGTAGGGGTTTCCGACAGGGGTTGGTATGGCTACACCTTC. This encodes CASSVGVSDRGWYGYTF. The full variable domain, its missing parts supplied by reference TRBV9 and TRBJ1-2, is DSGVTQTPKHLITATGQRVTLRCSPRSGDLSVYWYQQSLDQGLQFLIQYYNGEERAKGNILERFSAQQFPDLHSELNLSSLELGDSALYFCASSVGVSDRGWYGYTFGSGTRLTVV.

The sample holds one count of this clone. The CDR3 region is CATSSGDSFQETQYF. CDR3 coding DNA: TGTGCCACCAGCAGTGGGGACAGTTTCCAAGAGACCCAGTACTTC. The V and J genes are TRBV15 and TRBJ2-5; TRBD1 matches 7 bases. The length of the CDR3 is 15 residues. Germline values: CDR1 LNHNV, CDR2 YYDKDF (reference sequence). The V gene end was trimmed by 3 bases and the J gene end by 1 base; junction bases not matched to a gene: 5.

This clone has more than one count but fewer than ten. The gene calls are TRBV11-2 and TRBJ1-4, with 9 bases identical to TRBD1. After removal of 4 bases from V and 10 bases from J, the junction contained 4 bases not matched to a gene. This CDR3 has 13 residues. In germline, CDR1 is SGHAT, CDR2 FQNNGV. CDR3 in amino acids: CASSYRQGGKLFF. As DNA, the CDR3 is TGTGCCAGCAGCTACCGACAGGGGGGAAAACTGTTTTTT. Combining the CDR3 with reference TRBV11-2 and TRBJ1-4 gives the whole variable domain EAGVAQSPRYKIIEKRQSVAFWCNPISGHATLYWYQQILGQGPKLLIQFQNNGVVDDSQLPKDRFSAERLKGVDSTLKIQPAKLEDSAVYLCASSYRQGGKLFFGSGTQLSVL.

The chain links TRBV5-1 to TRBJ1-5; 8 bases map to TRBD1. Germline-derived CDR1 and CDR2 are SGHRS and YFSETQ. J was trimmed by 7 bases and V by 4 bases; bases with no gene match: 7. The CDR3 is 14 amino acids. The CDR3 DNA reads TGCGCCAGCAGCGACACAGGGGGAGACCAGCCCCAGCATTTT. The encoded protein is CASSDTGGDQPQHF. Full variable domain (rest looked up from reference TRBV5-1 and TRBJ1-5): KAGVTQTPRYLIKTRGQQVTLSCSPISGHRSVSWYQQTPGQGLQFLFEYFSETQRNKGNFPGRFSGRQFSNSRSEMNVSTLELGDSALYLCASSDTGGDQPQHFGDGTRLSIL.

V usage is TRBV5-1 and J usage is TRBJ2-2; maybe TRBD2 (6 bases). CDR1 is SGHRS, CDR2 YFSETQ, per germline. Trimming took 4 bases from V and 3 from J, leaving 16 bases between them. There are 16 residues in the CDR3. CDR3 nucleotides: TGCGCCAGCAGCCCTAGGGCGACGGGGGACACCGGGGAGCTGTTTTTT. Its translation is CASSPRATGDTGELFF.

The V and J genes are TRBV7-9 and TRBJ2-7; D might be TRBD1 (8 bases). V lost 5 bases, J lost 5 bases, and 19 bases lay in between. This CDR3 is built from 15 residues. Per the germline V gene, CDR1 is SEHNR and CDR2 is FQNEAQ (reference sequence). This chain's CDR3 is CASSLLRTGRDEQYF. As DNA, the CDR3 is TGTGCCAGCAGCCTACTACGGACAGGGAGGGACGAGCAGTACTTC.

This clone has a handful of counts. The chain carries TRBV6-1 and TRBJ1-1, with D unclear. Germline CDR1 is MNHNS and CDR2 is SASEGT. The CDR3 is made up of 13 amino acids. V was shortened by 6 bases and J by 3 bases, with 11 bases between the two germline ends. The CDR3 DNA reads TGTGCCAGCAGCACGGGTTGGGACACTGAAGCTTTCTTT. Encoded protein: CASSTGWDTEAFF.

The chain has TRBV28 and TRBJ2-2, with D maybe TRBD2 (6 bases). V lost 6 bases to trimming and J lost 1 base, with 12 bases between them. The CDR3 has 15 amino acids. Germline assignment: CDR1 MDHEN and CDR2 SYDVKM. The CDR3 DNA is TGTGCCAGCAGCGGAGGGACTCTGAACACCGGGGAGCTGTTTTTT. It is translated as CASSGGTLNTGELFF.

The CDR3 sequence is CASSLYGASTEAFF. The CDR3 DNA reads TGTGCCAGCAGTTTATACGGTGCTAGCACTGAAGCTTTCTTT. V usage is TRBV28 and J usage is TRBJ1-1, with D hard to call. This CDR3 comprises 14 residues. V was cut by 1 base and J by 4 bases, with 10 bases left in between. Germline CDR1 MDHEN, CDR2 SYDVKM.

The V call is TRBV7-9, the J call TRBJ2-5, with 7 bases matching TRBD1. The CDR3 contains 12 residues. J was trimmed by 9 bases and V by 1 base; bases with no gene match: 2. Germline V CDR1 and CDR2: SEHNR, FQNEAQ (reference sequence). CDR3 region: CASSLVQGPQYF. CDR3 nucleotide sequence: TGTGCCAGCAGCTTAGTACAGGGGCCCCAGTACTTC.

The V and J genes are TRBV28 and TRBJ1-1, with 8 bases that match TRBD1. The CDR3 consists of 15 residues. After removal of 6 bases from V and 3 bases from J, the junction contained 9 bases not matched to a gene. Germline V gene lookup returns CDR1 MDHEN and CDR2 SYDVKM. This CDR3 is CASSPDRARDTEAFF. The CDR3 DNA is TGTGCCAGCAGCCCGGACAGGGCGCGGGACACTGAAGCTTTCTTT. The whole variable domain, filled in from reference TRBV28 and TRBJ1-1, reads DVKVTQSSRYLVKRTGEKVFLECVQDMDHENMFWYRQDPGLGLRLIYFSYDVKMKEKGDIPEGYSVSREKKERFSLILESASTNQTSMYLCASSPDRARDTEAFFGQGTRLTVV.

The V and J genes are TRBV6-6 and TRBJ2-7, with D possibly TRBD1 on 5 matching bases. Looked up from germline, CDR1 is MNHNY and CDR2 is SVGAGI (reference sequence). CDR3 length: 13 amino acids. The V end was cut by 5 bases, the J end by 5 bases, with 13 bases between. The CDR3 DNA is TGTGCCAGCAGTCTTCAGTCGACAGACGAGCAGTACTTC. Translating it yields CASSLQSTDEQYF.

This chain uses TRBV9 with TRBJ2-5, with TRBD1 matching 8 bases. The CDR3 has 16 amino acids. The V gene's germline CDR1 is SGDLS and CDR2 YYNGEE. J gave up 1 base and V 0 bases, and 5 bases lay outside the gene matches. CDR3 in DNA: TGTGCCAGCAGCGTAGGGACAGGGACCCTCCAAGAGACCCAGTACTTC. Protein product: CASSVGTGTLQETQYF.

The J gene is TRBJ2-7, the V gene TRBV11-2, with 10 bases lining up with TRBD2. The CDR3 length is 18 residues. Unmatched junction bases numbered 12, after V lost 2 bases and J lost 2 bases. Germline CDR1 SGHAT, CDR2 FQNNGV. The CDR3 spells CASSLSVLAGFLTYEQYF. In DNA, the CDR3 is TGTGCCAGCAGCTTATCCGTACTAGCGGGATTCCTAACCTACGAGCAGTACTTC.

CDR3 bases: TGTGCCAGCAGCGTACTGGGACAGGGGAAGAACACTGAAGCTTTCTTT. This gives the protein CASSVLGQGKNTEAFF. The chain joins TRBV12-1 to TRBJ1-1; the table's D call, TRBD1, was not checked against the DNA. TRBV12-1 is a documented pseudogene. The CDR3 extends over 16 amino acids.

This clone was observed a handful of times. The rearrangement links TRBV7-9 to TRBJ2-2, with a possible D match to TRBD1 (6 bases). The CDR3 loop spans 15 amino acids. The V end was cut by 0 bases, the J end by 6 bases, with 11 bases between. Germline V lookup: CDR1 SEHNR, CDR2 FQNEAQ (reference sequence). The CDR3 sequence: CASSLALRGPGELFF. CDR3 bases: TGTGCCAGCAGCTTAGCCCTCAGGGGTCCCGGGGAGCTGTTTTTT.

V gene TRBV9 combines with J gene TRBJ2-2; 8 bases align to TRBD2. Germline values: CDR1 SGDLS, CDR2 YYNGEE. This CDR3 spans 15 amino acids. Trimming removed 0 bases from V and 8 bases from J; junction bases left unmatched: 6. CDR3 DNA sequence: TGTGCCAGCAGCGTAGTCGGGGGGGCTTCTGGGGAGCTGTTTTTT. Its protein product is CASSVVGGASGELFF.

The genes are TRBV9 and TRBJ2-3; 7 nucleotides line up with TRBD2. V shed 6 bases, J shed 3 bases, and the junction held 16 bases outside the gene matches. Germline CDR1 reads SGDLS; CDR2 reads YYNGEE. The CDR3 loop spans 17 amino acids. CDR3 sequence reads: CASTPQGAGVYTDTQYF. Here the CDR3 DNA reads TGTGCCAGCACCCCTCAGGGTGCGGGAGTTTATACAGATACGCAGTATTTT.

The chain uses TRBV7-9 and TRBJ1-1; 8 nucleotides match TRBD1. The CDR3 has 13 amino acids. J gave up 3 bases and V 6 bases, and 3 bases lay outside the gene matches. Germline loops: CDR1 SEHNR, CDR2 FQNEAQ (reference sequence). The CDR3 nucleotides read TGTGCCAGCAGATTGACAGGGGACACTGAAGCTTTCTTT. Translation: CASRLTGDTEAFF. The full variable domain, completed using reference TRBV7-9 and TRBJ1-1, is DTGVSQNPRHKITKRGQNVTFRCDPISEHNRLYWYRQTLGQGPEFLTYFQNEAQLEKSRLLSDRFSAERPKGSFSTLEIQRTEQGDSAMYLCASRLTGDTEAFFGQGTRLTVV.